This record concerns one T cell receptor beta chain sequence. Its cognate antigen is unknown. The repertoire was sequenced with immunoSEQ multiplex PCR; TCRdb's copy has only in-frame clones and lacks some. The sample shows roughly 2,700 clones, 71% of them seen only once. The data belong to a study of intratumoral heterogeneity in liver cancer. Study results and limitations: Tumor-infiltrating lymphocytes were acknowledged as under-represented in the sampling. Overall T cell clonality did not differ significantly between tumor regions.

Each tumour sample represents a distinct, spatially separated region of the hepatocellular carcinoma nodule. The sequences come from tumor tissue, collected before any cancer treatment. This receptor was obtained from a woman in her seventies with hepatocellular carcinoma.

CDR3 nucleotides: TGTGCCAGCAGACTCCAGGGGGCGAGGGGTGGTACGCAGTATTTT. Translating gives CASRLQGARGGTQYF. The V and J genes are TRBV28 and TRBJ2-3, with 8 positions matching TRBD1. The V gene end was trimmed by 6 bases and the J gene end by 8 bases; junction bases not matched to a gene: 13. The CDR3 is 15 amino acids. Germline lookup yields CDR1 MDHEN and CDR2 SYDVKM. Full variable domain (remainder filled in from reference TRBV28 and TRBJ2-3): DVKVTQSSRYLVKRTGEKVFLECVQDMDHENMFWYRQDPGLGLRLIYFSYDVKMKEKGDIPEGYSVSREKKERFSLILESASTNQTSMYLCASRLQGARGGTQYFGPGTRLTVL.